The rows below give T cell receptor beta chains drawn from one sample of a study of control samples from healthy donors and cancer patients. The repertoire was sequenced with immunoSEQ multiplex PCR; TCRdb's copy has only in-frame clones and lacks some. The sample records under 70,000 clones, 88% being singletons. Sequencing was done on a sample of blood. The receptors were sampled from a man in his fifties in good health. Each CDR3 is given with its conserved first and last residue. The D gene is left open where the match is weak. Part of the rows lack a size; the others show once, few, many or a class for expanded clones.

v_call	d_call	j_call	clone_size	cdr3_nt	cdr3_aa
TRBV3-1/TRBV3-2	.	TRBJ1-5	medium-sized	TGTGCCAGCAGCCAAGCCACAGGGTGGGATCAGCCCCAGCATTTT	CASSQATGWDQPQHF
TRBV7-3	.	TRBJ2-1	.	TGTGCCAGCAGCTTAACGGGTTTCGACGATGAGCAGTTCTTC	CASSLTGFDDEQFF
TRBV9	TRBD1	TRBJ1-1	.	TGTGCCAGCAGCGTAGCTTGGGGGACAGGGGGCAATACTGAAGCTTTCTTT	CASSVAWGTGGNTEAFF
TRBV27	.	TRBJ2-1	.	TGTGCCAGCAGTTTAATGACAGGCTCCTACAATGAGCAGTTCTTC	CASSLMTGSYNEQFF
TRBV14	.	TRBJ2-3	medium-sized	TGTGCCAGCAGCGGAGTAGCGGAGGAGGAGCAGTATTTT	CASSGVAEEEQYF
TRBV7-7	.	TRBJ2-1	.	TGTGCTAGCAGCCTCCGACTTTACAATGAGCAGTTCTTC	CASSLRLYNEQFF
TRBV12-3/TRBV12-4	.	TRBJ1-1	.	TGTGCCAGCAGTTTCGGCACTGAAGCTTTCTTT	CASSFGTEAFF
TRBV11-2	.	TRBJ2-2	.	TGTGCCAGCAGCTTAGAGGCGCTCGGGGAGCTGTTTTTT	CASSLEALGELFF
TRBV19	.	TRBJ1-1	.	TGTGCCAGTAGTGCCGTACCGGGACAAGAAGCTTTCTTT	CASSAVPGQEAFF
TRBV28	.	TRBJ1-5	.	TGTGCCAGCAGCTCCGGGACCTTAAATCAGCCCCAGCATTTT	CASSSGTLNQPQHF
TRBV19	TRBD1	TRBJ1-5	.	TGTGCCAGTACAACGGACAGGGATCAGCCCCAGCATTTT	CASTTDRDQPQHF
TRBV18	.	TRBJ1-5	.	TGTGCCAGCTCACCAGGGACTGCCTATCAGCCCCAGCATTTT	CASSPGTAYQPQHF
TRBV7-2	.	TRBJ2-5	.	TGTGCCAGCAGCTTAACAGGGCATTCACGGGAGACCCAGTACTTC	CASSLTGHSRETQYF
TRBV6-2/TRBV6-3	TRBD1	TRBJ2-7	.	TGTGCCAGCAGTTACTCGAGGATGACAGGGATATACGAGCAGTACTTC	CASSYSRMTGIYEQYF
TRBV5-1	TRBD1	TRBJ2-1	once	TGCGCCAGCAGCTTGGCTGCAGGGGGTAATGAGCAGTTCTTC	CASSLAAGGNEQFF
TRBV19	.	TRBJ1-2	.	TGTGCCAGTAGTCCATCAGGGGCCGGGGGTTATGGCTACACCTTC	CASSPSGAGGYGYTF
TRBV13	.	TRBJ1-1	.	TGTGCCAGCAGCTTAAATTTTATTTGGGGTGTTAACACTGAAGCTTTCTTT	CASSLNFIWGVNTEAFF
TRBV2	TRBD1	TRBJ2-4	.	TGTGCCACCACGACAGGGGAGAGAAACATTCAGTACTTC	CATTTGERNIQYF
TRBV7-2	.	TRBJ2-1	.	TGTGCCAGCGGGGGGCTCCGCTCCTACAATGAGCAGTTCTTC	CASGGLRSYNEQFF
TRBV7-2	TRBD2	TRBJ2-3	.	TGTGCCAGCAGCTTAGGGACTAGCGGGGACTGGAGGGTGACAGATACGCAGTATTTT	CASSLGTSGDWRVTDTQYF
TRBV7-9	.	TRBJ1-1	.	TGTGCCAGCAGCTTCCGTGGAGGGAACACTGAAGCTTTCTTT	CASSFRGGNTEAFF
TRBV4-3	TRBD1	TRBJ1-2	.	TGCGCCAGCAGCCGAGGACCCGGGACAGGGGGGGACTACACCTTC	CASSRGPGTGGDYTF
TRBV3-1/TRBV3-2	.	TRBJ1-5	.	TGTGCCAGCAGCCCTTTCAGGGGCGCCAATCAGCCCCAGCATTTT	CASSPFRGANQPQHF
TRBV6-2/TRBV6-3	TRBD1	TRBJ2-7	.	TGTGCCAGCAGTTCCTACAGGGGGCTCGAGCAGTACTTC	CASSSYRGLEQYF
TRBV10-3	.	TRBJ1-2	.	TGTGCCATCTCCCGGGACCGAGAATCCTATGGCTACACCTTC	CAISRDRESYGYTF
TRBV13	.	TRBJ2-1	.	TGTGCCAGCAGCTCCCTCGAGGCCGGGTCTGGGAATGAGCAGTTCTTC	CASSSLEAGSGNEQFF
TRBV27	.	TRBJ2-1	once	TGTGCCAGCAGACGAGATTCCGGGACCAGCTCCTACAATGAGCAGTTCTTC	CASRRDSGTSSYNEQFF
TRBV19	.	TRBJ2-1	.	TGTGCCAGTAAAGGGACTCTTAGGAATGAGCAGTTCTTC	CASKGTLRNEQFF
TRBV27	.	TRBJ1-5	.	TGTGCCAGCAGATACAGGGTCAATCAGCCCCAGCATTTT	CASRYRVNQPQHF
TRBV4-3	TRBD2	TRBJ2-1	.	TGCGCCAGCAGCCAAGACCCTAGCGGCTACAATGAGCAGTTCTTC	CASSQDPSGYNEQFF
TRBV7-6	.	TRBJ2-5	.	TGTGCCAGCAGCCTACAAGAGACCCAGTACTTC	CASSLQETQYF
TRBV6-5	TRBD2	TRBJ2-1	.	TGTGCCAGCAGCCTGACTAGCGGGACCTACAATGAGCAGTTCTTC	CASSLTSGTYNEQFF
TRBV12-3/TRBV12-4	TRBD1	TRBJ2-5	.	TGTGCCAGCAGTTTGCAACAGGGGGAGACCCAGTACTTC	CASSLQQGETQYF
TRBV6-6	.	TRBJ2-5	once	TGTGCCAGCAGTGTTTATGAGGGAGAGACCCAGTACTTC	CASSVYEGETQYF
TRBV27	TRBD2	TRBJ2-1	.	TGTGCCAGCAGACTGACTAGCAACGTCTATTGGAATGAGCAGTTCTTC	CASRLTSNVYWNEQFF
TRBV10-3	TRBD2	TRBJ2-5	.	TGTGCCATCAGTGCTAGCGGGGAAGAGACCCAGTACTTC	CAISASGEETQYF
TRBV2	.	TRBJ1-5	.	TGTGCCAGCAGTGGACCCGGCGGAGGCAATCAGCCCCAGCATTTT	CASSGPGGGNQPQHF
TRBV27	.	TRBJ2-5	.	TGTGCCAGCAGTCAATCACAAGGGGAGACCCAGTACTTC	CASSQSQGETQYF
TRBV7-2	TRBD1	TRBJ1-2	once	TGTGCCAGCAGCTTAGTGGCAGGGGGCGCAGCATATGGCTACACCTTC	CASSLVAGGAAYGYTF
TRBV15	.	TRBJ2-7	.	TGTGCCACCAGCATGACTAGAAACTACGAGCAGTACTTC	CATSMTRNYEQYF
TRBV5-6	.	TRBJ2-7	once	TGTGCCAGCAGCTTGGGGGGAAGCCACGAGCAGTACTTC	CASSLGGSHEQYF
TRBV3-1/TRBV3-2	TRBD2	TRBJ2-7	.	TGTGCCAGCAGCCCCCGGGAGGGGCCCTACGAGCAGTACTTC	CASSPREGPYEQYF
TRBV7-8	.	TRBJ1-5	.	TGTGCCAGCAGCTTAATCGGGACGAATCAGCCCCAGCATTTT	CASSLIGTNQPQHF
TRBV28	TRBD2	TRBJ2-3	.	TGTGCCAGCCTACCGATGACTAGCGGGAGTGGGGGAGGAAGCACAGATACGCAGTATTTT	CASLPMTSGSGGGSTDTQYF
TRBV7-2	TRBD1	TRBJ1-3	.	TGTGCCAGCAGCTGGGGACAGGGTCCCACCTCTGGAAACACCATATATTTT	CASSWGQGPTSGNTIYF
TRBV28	.	TRBJ1-2	.	TGTGCCAGCAGTTTGGGATCCTATGGCTACACCTTC	CASSLGSYGYTF
TRBV15	.	TRBJ2-1	.	TGTGCCACCAGCAGGCATACGGGAAATGAGCAGTTCTTC	CATSRHTGNEQFF
TRBV24-1	.	TRBJ2-1	.	TGTGCCACCAGTGATCCAAACAATGAGCAGTTCTTC	CATSDPNNEQFF
TRBV21-1	.	TRBJ2-1	.	TGTGCCAGCAGCACGACCCGGGACAGTCCTGGCAATGAGCAGTTCTTC	CASSTTRDSPGNEQFF
TRBV7-6	.	TRBJ2-2	.	TGTGCCAGCAGCTTAGAACCCTCGACCACCGGGGAGCTGTTTTTT	CASSLEPSTTGELFF
TRBV28	.	TRBJ2-5	.	TGTGCCAGCAGTTTGGTGGACTATCTTAAGGGAGAGACCCAGTACTTC	CASSLVDYLKGETQYF
TRBV4-3	.	TRBJ2-5	.	TGCGCCAGCAGCCAAGTAGTCGGGAGTGAGACCCAGTACTTC	CASSQVVGSETQYF
TRBV24-1	.	TRBJ1-4	.	TGTGCCACCGGAGGAGGGGGGAAACTGTTTTTT	CATGGGGKLFF
TRBV28	.	TRBJ1-1	.	TGTGCCAGCAGTTCGCCAACAGGGTTGAACACTGAAGCTTTCTTT	CASSSPTGLNTEAFF
TRBV7-2	TRBD1	TRBJ2-1	.	TGTGCCAGCAGCTCTCGACAGGGGAGCTACAATGAGCAGTTCTTC	CASSSRQGSYNEQFF
TRBV10-3	.	TRBJ1-1	.	TGTGCCATCAGTGAGAGAGACACTGAAGCTTTCTTT	CAISERDTEAFF
TRBV24-1	.	TRBJ1-5	.	TGTGCCACCAGTGATCGAAATCAGCCCCAGCATTTT	CATSDRNQPQHF
TRBV10-2	.	TRBJ2-3	.	TGCGCCAGCACCGAGGGGGGAGGCACAGATACGCAGTATTTT	CASTEGGGTDTQYF